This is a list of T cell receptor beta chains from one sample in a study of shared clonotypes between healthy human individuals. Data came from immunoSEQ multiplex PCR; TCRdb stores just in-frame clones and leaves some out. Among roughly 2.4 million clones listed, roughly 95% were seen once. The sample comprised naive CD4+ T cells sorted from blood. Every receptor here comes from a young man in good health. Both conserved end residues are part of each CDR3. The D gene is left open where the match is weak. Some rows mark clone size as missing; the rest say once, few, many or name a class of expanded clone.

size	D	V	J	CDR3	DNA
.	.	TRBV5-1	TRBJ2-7	CASRPGPNSYEQYF	TGCGCCAGCAGACCGGGACCGAACTCCTACGAGCAGTACTTC
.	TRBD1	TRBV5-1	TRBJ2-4	CASRGQGDIQYF	TGCGCCAGCAGGGGACAGGGCGACATTCAGTACTTC
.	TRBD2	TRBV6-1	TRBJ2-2	CASNSGGTNTGELFF	TGTGCCAGCAATAGCGGGGGTACGAACACCGGGGAGCTGTTTTTT
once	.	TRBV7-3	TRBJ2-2	CASSLGLAPYTGELFF	TGTGCCAGCAGCTTGGGGCTAGCGCCCTACACCGGGGAGCTGTTTTTT
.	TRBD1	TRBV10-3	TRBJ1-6	CAISAGTGSNNSPLHF	TGTGCCATCAGTGCCGGGACAGGGAGTAATAATTCACCCCTCCACTTT
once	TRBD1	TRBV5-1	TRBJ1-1	CASSLGQALEAFF	TGCGCCAGCAGCTTAGGACAGGCTCTTGAAGCTTTCTTT
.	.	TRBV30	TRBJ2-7	CAWGPFSYEQYF	TGTGCCTGGGGGCCTTTCTCCTACGAGCAGTACTTC
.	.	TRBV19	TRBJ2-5	CASSPGPALTQYF	TGTGCCAGTAGTCCAGGGCCGGCGCTGACCCAGTACTTC
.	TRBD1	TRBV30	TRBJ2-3	CAWSKGAPDTQYF	TGTGCCTGGAGTAAGGGGGCGCCTGATACGCAGTATTTT
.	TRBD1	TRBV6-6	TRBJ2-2	CASSYPRQGVDGELFF	TGTGCCAGCAGTTACCCCCGACAGGGGGTGGACGGGGAGCTGTTTTTT
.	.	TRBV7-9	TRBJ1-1	CASSSAWANTEAFF	TGTGCCAGCAGCTCCGCCTGGGCGAACACTGAAGCTTTCTTT